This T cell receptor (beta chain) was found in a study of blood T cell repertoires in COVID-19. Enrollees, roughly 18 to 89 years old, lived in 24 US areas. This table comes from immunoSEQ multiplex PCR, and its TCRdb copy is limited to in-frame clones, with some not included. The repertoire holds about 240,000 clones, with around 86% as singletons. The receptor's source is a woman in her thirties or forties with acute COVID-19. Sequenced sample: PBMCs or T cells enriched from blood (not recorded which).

CDR3 protein: CASAAGGPWDTQYF. For the CDR3, the DNA is TGTGCCAGCGCGGCGGGAGGGCCGTGGGATACGCAGTATTTT. The gene calls are TRBV6-5 and TRBJ2-3; 9 positions match TRBD2. The germline V gene has CDR1 MNHEY and CDR2 SVGAGI. The CDR3 runs to 14 residues. The V gene end was trimmed by 8 bases and the J gene end by 6 bases; junction bases not matched to a gene: 9.